Here is one T cell receptor beta chain with its context. The antigen is undetermined. The CDR3 is 13 amino acids. The V segment lost 0 bases and the J segment 6 bases; nucleotides outside the gene matches: 0. In germline, CDR1 is SGDLS, CDR2 YYNGEE. In the PCR, 60 Vbeta and 13 Jbeta primers were used. Only in-frame clones appear in the TCRdb table, and some are missing; sequencing was by immunoSEQ multiplex PCR. This sample has roughly 99,000 clones; more than 65% occur once, and the top ten carry roughly 4.2%. It was healthy bone marrow donors who served as donors. The data derive from a study of cytomegalovirus exposure and HLA in healthy donors. Study findings and constraints: A later look showed TCR association rates differing by HLA locus, highest for DRB1 and lowest for HLA-C.

This chain joins TRBV9 and TRBJ2-1; TRBD1 matches at 7 bases. Sequenced material: PBMCs. The clonotype was recovered from a male donor in good health and CMV-seronegative. This CDR3 is CASSVGQGNEQFF. DNA for the CDR3: TGTGCCAGCAGCGTAGGACAGGGCAATGAGCAGTTCTTC.